Shown below are 18 T cell receptor beta chains from a single sample sequenced in a study of shared clonotypes between healthy human individuals. Generated by immunoSEQ multiplex PCR, the TCRdb table keeps only in-frame clones and is missing some. The data show roughly 680,000 clones, just under 75% seen once. The sample was memory CD4+ T cells sorted from blood. The subset is: CD45RA-negative fraction. These receptors were collected from a woman in her 30s in good health.

The chain recombines TRBV5-5 with TRBJ1-2, with 9 nucleotides matching TRBD1. This CDR3 has 16 residues. The germline CDR1 and CDR2 sequences are SGHKS and YYEKEE (reference sequence). Trimming removed 4 bases from V and 4 bases from J; junction bases left unmatched: 11. The CDR3 here is CASSQSQGARGYGYTF. CDR3 coding DNA: TGTGCCAGCAGCCAATCACAGGGGGCGCGCGGCTATGGCTACACCTTC.

This clone was seen only once. The chain recombines TRBV7-2 with TRBJ2-1, with TRBD1 matching over 7 bases. The CDR3 has 14 residues. The ends lost 5 bases at V and 4 bases at J; junction bases unmatched: 5. Germline V CDR1 and CDR2: SGHTA, FQGNSA. CDR3 sequence reads: CASSPRQGYNEQFF. In DNA, the CDR3 is TGTGCCAGCAGCCCTAGACAGGGTTACAATGAGCAGTTCTTC.

The chain has TRBV19 and TRBJ1-2; no clear D gene. V lost 7 bases and J 2 bases, leaving 14 bases between the germline ends. Germline V gives CDR1 LNHDA, CDR2 SQIVND (reference sequence). There are 14 residues in the CDR3. CDR3 nucleotides: TGTGCCAGTAACCGGCAGAGGGAGAACTATGGCTACACCTTC. Amino acid sequence: CASNRQRENYGYTF.

The gene calls are TRBV6-4 and TRBJ2-1; TRBD1 agrees at 8 bases. The CDR3 has 16 amino acids. Germline V gene data show CDR1 as MRHNA and CDR2 as SNTAGT. The V gene end was trimmed by 3 bases and the J gene end by 4 bases; junction bases not matched to a gene: 8. This chain's CDR3 is CASSEGRDRQYNEQFF. The CDR3 nucleotides are TGTGCCAGCAGTGAGGGGCGGGACAGGCAATACAATGAGCAGTTCTTC.

This sequence joins TRBV9 and TRBJ1-1; tentatively, D is TRBD1 (6 bases). Per the germline V gene, CDR1 is SGDLS and CDR2 is YYNGEE. CDR3 length: 15 amino acids. V lost 4 bases and J lost 4, with 17 bases in between. The DNA for the CDR3 is TGTGCCAGCAGCCCAGCCCGGGGGGCGTTCACTGAAGCTTTCTTT. Translating gives CASSPARGAFTEAFF.

This clone was counted a few times. This rearrangement joins TRBV6-5 to TRBJ1-4; 7 positions agree with TRBD1. This CDR3 comprises 15 residues. Trimming removed 6 bases from V and 7 bases from J; junction bases left unmatched: 11. Germline V gene sequence: CDR1 MNHEY, CDR2 SVGAGI. As DNA, the CDR3 is TGTGCCAGCAGGAGACAGGGCGATCAGGGTGAAAAACTGTTTTTT. This encodes CASRRQGDQGEKLFF.

This chain joins TRBV11-2 and TRBJ2-2; 11 bases agree with TRBD2. Trimming cost V 1 base and J 5 bases; bases outside gene matches: 3. This CDR3 spans 16 amino acids. CDR1 is SGHAT and CDR2 is FQNNGV in the germline V gene. CDR3 DNA sequence: TGTGCCAGCAGCTTAGCGCTAGCGGGAGGAACCGGGGAGCTGTTTTTT. This encodes CASSLALAGGTGELFF.

This chain uses TRBV5-1 with TRBJ2-1, with TRBD1 as a possible D gene (6 bases). The V and J ends lost 0 bases and 0 bases respectively, with 13 bases between them. The CDR3 covers 17 residues. Germline assignment: CDR1 SGHRS and CDR2 YFSETQ. The DNA of the CDR3 is TGCGCCAGCAGCTTGGTTAGGGGGATGAGCTCCTACAATGAGCAGTTCTTC. Protein: CASSLVRGMSSYNEQFF.

The chain has TRBV19 and TRBJ2-2, with a weak D call TRBD1 (6 bases). V was cut by 5 bases and J by 6 bases, with 13 bases left in between. CDR1 is LNHDA, CDR2 SQIVND, per germline (reference sequence). The CDR3 has 14 amino acids. The CDR3 DNA reads as TGTGCCAGTAGTTCACAGGGTTTATCCGGGGAGCTGTTTTTT. This codes for CASSSQGLSGELFF.

V usage is TRBV5-1 and J usage is TRBJ2-1, with TRBD2 matching 8 bases. V lost 1 base, J lost 8 bases, and 5 bases stayed unmatched. The CDR3 totals 14 residues. Germline CDR1 and CDR2: SGHRS and YFSETQ. The CDR3 here is CASSLNGREDEQFF. As DNA, the CDR3 is TGCGCCAGCAGCTTGAACGGGAGGGAGGATGAGCAGTTCTTC.

This clone was detected ten times or more. This chain uses TRBV5-1 with TRBJ1-1; TRBD1 is a possible D gene (5 bases). Trimming removed 3 bases from V and 1 base from J, with 10 bases in between. Per the germline V gene, CDR1 is SGHRS and CDR2 is YFSETQ. The CDR3 spans 14 residues. CDR3 nucleotides: TGCGCCAGCAGCTCTACCAGGGAGAACACTGAAGCTTTCTTT. Its protein is CASSSTRENTEAFF.

This sequence joins TRBV18 and TRBJ2-1; 7 bases are a match to TRBD2. This CDR3 contains 18 residues. Trimming cost V 1 base and J 9 bases; bases outside gene matches: 18. CDR1 and CDR2 from the germline V gene are KGHSH and LQKENI. The CDR3 region is CASSPLLAGELNGLEQFF. The DNA for the CDR3 is TGTGCCAGCTCACCACTTCTGGCGGGAGAACTCAATGGACTTGAGCAGTTCTTC.

The sample holds many counts of this clone. The same CDR3 arises from other DNA sequences in this sample as well. The genes are TRBV19 and TRBJ2-5; D remains ambiguous. V lost 4 bases and J lost 1, with 7 bases in between. The CDR3 totals 13 residues. Germline V lookup: CDR1 LNHDA, CDR2 SQIVND (reference sequence). CDR3 coding DNA: TGTGCCAGTAGTAGTCGGATCCAAGAGACCCAGTACTTC. Translating it yields CASSSRIQETQYF.

The CDR3, as DNA: TGTGCCATCAGTGAGGGGGGACAGGGGGCTGGCACCGGGGAGCTGTTTTTT. This sequence encodes CAISEGGQGAGTGELFF. The chain carries TRBV10-3 and TRBJ2-2; TRBD1 matches 12 bases. Germline V lookup: CDR1 ENHRY, CDR2 SYGVKD. The V gene end was trimmed by 2 bases and the J gene end by 4 bases; junction bases not matched to a gene: 5. The CDR3 is 17 residues long.

The chain employs TRBV19 and TRBJ1-5, with a possible D match to TRBD1 (5 bases). Germline V CDR1 and CDR2: LNHDA, SQIVND (reference sequence). V was pared by 5 bases and J by 6 bases, with 11 bases between. The CDR3 has 13 amino acids. CDR3 DNA: TGTGCCAGTAGTGGTTTGGGGGGTCAGCCCCAGCATTTT. Amino acids: CASSGLGGQPQHF.

The rearrangement links TRBV5-6 to TRBJ2-5; 7 bases line up with TRBD2. V shed 4 bases and J 1 base; nucleotides not matched to a gene: 7. There are 15 residues in the CDR3. Germline V gene lookup returns CDR1 SGHDT and CDR2 YYEEEE. CDR3 DNA sequence: TGTGCCAGCAGCGATTCGAGCGGGGCCCAAGAGACCCAGTACTTC. Protein: CASSDSSGAQETQYF.

V usage is TRBV6-4 and J usage is TRBJ2-7; no clear D. V lost 2 bases and J lost 5, with 22 bases in between. Germline loops: CDR1 MRHNA, CDR2 SNTAGT. The CDR3 length is 17 residues. The CDR3 DNA follows: TGTGCCAGCAGTGACCGCACCGCGTTCCAAACGTCCCACGAGCAGTACTTC. It is translated as CASSDRTAFQTSHEQYF.

This chain uses TRBV27 with TRBJ1-4, with D perhaps matching TRBD1 (6 bases). The germline V gene encodes CDR1 MNHEY and CDR2 SMNVEV (reference sequence). The CDR3 is 15 residues long. V dropped 6 bases and J dropped 7 bases, with 18 bases sitting between them. The CDR3 DNA reads TGTGCCAGCAGCCAGGGGAGGCAACAAACTGAAAAACTGTTTTTT. This encodes CASSQGRQQTEKLFF.